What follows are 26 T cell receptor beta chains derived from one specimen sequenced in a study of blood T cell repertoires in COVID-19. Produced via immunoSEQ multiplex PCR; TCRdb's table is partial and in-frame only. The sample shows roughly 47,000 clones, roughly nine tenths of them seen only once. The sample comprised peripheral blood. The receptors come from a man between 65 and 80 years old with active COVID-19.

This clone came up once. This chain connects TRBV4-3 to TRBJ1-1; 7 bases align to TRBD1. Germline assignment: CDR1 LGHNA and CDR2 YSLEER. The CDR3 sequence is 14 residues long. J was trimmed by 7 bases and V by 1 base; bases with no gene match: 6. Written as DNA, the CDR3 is TGCGCCAGCAGCCAAGCAGGGGGAAGTGGTGAAGCTTTCTTT. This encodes CASSQAGGSGEAFF.

CDR3 in DNA: TGTGCCAGTAGTATAAACCCGTGGGGGCGAAACGAGCAGTACTTC. It translates to CASSINPWGRNEQYF. This chain joins TRBV19 and TRBJ2-7; TRBD1 is a possible D gene (6 bases). Germline loops: CDR1 LNHDA, CDR2 SQIVND (reference sequence). The V gene lost 2 bases and the J gene lost 5 bases, with 16 bases spanning the gap. The CDR3 loop spans 15 amino acids.

The CDR3 reads CASSLGTGIAFF. CDR3 nucleotides: TGTGCCAGCAGCTTAGGAACAGGGATAGCTTTCTTT. The chain couples TRBV11-2 to TRBJ1-1, with D tentatively TRBD1 (6 bases). The CDR3 loop spans 12 amino acids. V lost 1 base, J lost 10 bases, and 10 bases lay in between. Per the germline V gene, CDR1 is SGHAT and CDR2 is FQNNGV.

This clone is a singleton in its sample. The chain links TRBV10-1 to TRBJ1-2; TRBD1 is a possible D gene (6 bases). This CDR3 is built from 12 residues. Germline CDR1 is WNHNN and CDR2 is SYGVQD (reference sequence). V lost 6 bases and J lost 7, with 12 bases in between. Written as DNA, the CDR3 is TGCGCCAGCAGCGTGACAGGAGGTGGCTACACCTTC. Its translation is CASSVTGGGYTF.

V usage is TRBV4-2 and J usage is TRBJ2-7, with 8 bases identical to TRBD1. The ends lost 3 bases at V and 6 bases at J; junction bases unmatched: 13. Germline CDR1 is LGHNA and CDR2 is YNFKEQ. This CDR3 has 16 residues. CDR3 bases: TGTGCCAGCAGCCACCTAACCGGACAGGGCGACCCCGAGCAGTACTTC. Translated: CASSHLTGQGDPEQYF.

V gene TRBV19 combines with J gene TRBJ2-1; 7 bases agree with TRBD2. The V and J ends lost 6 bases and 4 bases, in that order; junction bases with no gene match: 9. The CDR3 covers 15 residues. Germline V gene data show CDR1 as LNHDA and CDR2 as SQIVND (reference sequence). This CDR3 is CASSVGTGGYNEQFF. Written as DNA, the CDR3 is TGTGCCAGTAGCGTGGGGACGGGGGGATACAATGAGCAGTTCTTC.

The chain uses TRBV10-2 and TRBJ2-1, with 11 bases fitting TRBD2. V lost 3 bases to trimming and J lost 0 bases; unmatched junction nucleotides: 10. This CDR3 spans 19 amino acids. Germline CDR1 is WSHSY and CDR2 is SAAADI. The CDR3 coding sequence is TGCGCCAGCAGTGATCCCCAGGGACTAGCGGATATCTCCTACAATGAGCAGTTCTTC. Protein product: CASSDPQGLADISYNEQFF.

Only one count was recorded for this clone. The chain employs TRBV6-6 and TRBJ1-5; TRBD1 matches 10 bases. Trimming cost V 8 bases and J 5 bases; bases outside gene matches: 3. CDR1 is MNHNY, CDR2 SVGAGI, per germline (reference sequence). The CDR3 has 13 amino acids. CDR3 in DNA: TGTGCCAGCGGGACAGGGGTATATCAGCCCCAGCATTTT. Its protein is CASGTGVYQPQHF.

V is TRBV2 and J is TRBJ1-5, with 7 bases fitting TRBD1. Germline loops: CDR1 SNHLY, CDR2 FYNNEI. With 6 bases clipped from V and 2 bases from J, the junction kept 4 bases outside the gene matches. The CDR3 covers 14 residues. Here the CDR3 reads CASRGQNRNQPQHF. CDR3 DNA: TGTGCCAGCAGGGGACAGAACCGCAATCAGCCCCAGCATTTT.

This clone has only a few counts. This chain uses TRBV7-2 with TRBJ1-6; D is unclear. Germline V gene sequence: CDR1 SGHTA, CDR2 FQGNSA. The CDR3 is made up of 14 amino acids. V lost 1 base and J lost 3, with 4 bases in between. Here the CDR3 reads CASSLVSYNSPLHF. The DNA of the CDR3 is TGTGCCAGCAGCTTAGTCAGCTATAATTCACCCCTCCACTTT.

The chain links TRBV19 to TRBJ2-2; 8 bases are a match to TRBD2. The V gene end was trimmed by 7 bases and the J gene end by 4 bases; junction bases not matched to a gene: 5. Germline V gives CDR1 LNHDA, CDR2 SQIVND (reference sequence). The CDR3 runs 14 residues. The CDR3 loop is CASTPGGGTGELFF. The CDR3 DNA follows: TGTGCCAGTACCCCCGGGGGGGGCACCGGGGAGCTGTTTTTT.

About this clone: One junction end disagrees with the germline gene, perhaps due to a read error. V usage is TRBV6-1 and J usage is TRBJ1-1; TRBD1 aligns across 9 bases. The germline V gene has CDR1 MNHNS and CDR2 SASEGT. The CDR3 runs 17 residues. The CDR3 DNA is TGTGCCAGCAGGGAAGACAGGGGGAGTCCTATGAACACTGAAGCTTTCTTT. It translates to CASREDRGSPMNTEAFF.

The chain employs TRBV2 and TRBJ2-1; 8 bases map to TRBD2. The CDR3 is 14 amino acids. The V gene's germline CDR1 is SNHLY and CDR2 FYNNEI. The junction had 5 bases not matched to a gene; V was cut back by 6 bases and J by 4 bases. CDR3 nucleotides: TGTGCCAGCAGGAGCGGGGGAACATACAATGAGCAGTTCTTC. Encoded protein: CASRSGGTYNEQFF.

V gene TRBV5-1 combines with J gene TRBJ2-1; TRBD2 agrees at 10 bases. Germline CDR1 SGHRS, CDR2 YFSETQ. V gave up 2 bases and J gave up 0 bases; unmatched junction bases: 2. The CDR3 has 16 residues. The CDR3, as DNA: TGCGCCAGCAGCTTTAGCGGGGGGAACTCCTACAATGAGCAGTTCTTC. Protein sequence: CASSFSGGNSYNEQFF.

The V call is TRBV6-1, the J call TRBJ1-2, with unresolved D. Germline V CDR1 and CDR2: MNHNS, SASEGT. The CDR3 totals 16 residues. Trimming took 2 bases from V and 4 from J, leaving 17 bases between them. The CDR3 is CASSEYGATTSYGYTF. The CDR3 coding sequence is TGTGCCAGCAGTGAATACGGTGCCACGACTTCCTATGGCTACACCTTC.

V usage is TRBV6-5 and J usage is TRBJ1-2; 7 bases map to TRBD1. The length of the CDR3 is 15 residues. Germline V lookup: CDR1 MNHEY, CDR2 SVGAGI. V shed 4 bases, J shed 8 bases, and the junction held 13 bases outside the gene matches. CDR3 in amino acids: CASSSRRTGGYGYTF. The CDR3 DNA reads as TGTGCCAGCAGTTCCCGACGGACAGGAGGATACGGCTACACCTTC.

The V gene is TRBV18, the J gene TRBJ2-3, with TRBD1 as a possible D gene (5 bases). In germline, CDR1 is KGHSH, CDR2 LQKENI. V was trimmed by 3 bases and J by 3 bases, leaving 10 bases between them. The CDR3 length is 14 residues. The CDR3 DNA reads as TGTGCCAGCTCACCCGCGACAGCTACAGATACGCAGTATTTT. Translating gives CASSPATATDTQYF.

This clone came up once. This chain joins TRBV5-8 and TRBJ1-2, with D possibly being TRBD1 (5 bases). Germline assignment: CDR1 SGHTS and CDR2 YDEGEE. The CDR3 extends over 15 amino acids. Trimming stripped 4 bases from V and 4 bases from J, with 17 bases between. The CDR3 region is CASSRGQGWSYGYTF. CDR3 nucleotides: TGTGCCAGCAGCCGCGGCCAGGGTTGGAGCTATGGCTACACCTTC.

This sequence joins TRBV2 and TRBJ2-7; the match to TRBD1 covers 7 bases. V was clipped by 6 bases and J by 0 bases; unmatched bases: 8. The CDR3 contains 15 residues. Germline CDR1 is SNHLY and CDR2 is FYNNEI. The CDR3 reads CASRKGTVSSYEQYF. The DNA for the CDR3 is TGTGCCAGCAGGAAGGGGACAGTCAGCTCCTACGAGCAGTACTTC.

The CDR3 here is CASSLLFDTKDQYF. CDR3 nucleotide sequence: TGCGCCAGCAGCTTGTTGTTTGACACAAAAGACCAGTACTTC. The rearrangement uses TRBV5-1 and TRBJ2-7; D uncertain. The CDR3 length is 14 residues. Germline V gene sequence: CDR1 SGHRS, CDR2 YFSETQ. V was pared by 1 base and J by 10 bases, with 18 bases between.

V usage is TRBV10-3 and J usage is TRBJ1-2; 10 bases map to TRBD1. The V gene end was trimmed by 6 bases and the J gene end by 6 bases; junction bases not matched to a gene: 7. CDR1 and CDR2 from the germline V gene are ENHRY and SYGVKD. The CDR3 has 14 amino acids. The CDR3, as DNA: TGTGCCATCAGACCCGGGACAGGGGAGGATGGCTACACCTTC. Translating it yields CAIRPGTGEDGYTF.

CDR3 coding DNA: TGTGCCAGCAGCCCAGGAGTTGGGCTAGCGGGTGGATTGGAGACCCAGTACTTC. This sequence encodes CASSPGVGLAGGLETQYF. V and J are TRBV5-4 and TRBJ2-5; 8 positions match TRBD2. The junction had 19 bases not matched to a gene; V was cut back by 4 bases and J by 5 bases. The CDR3 is 18 residues long. From germline, CDR1 is SGHNT and CDR2 YYREEE (reference sequence). The full variable domain, in which reference TRBV5-4 and TRBJ2-5 provide the parts outside the CDR3, is ETGVTQSPTHLIKTRGQQVTLRCSSQSGHNTVSWYQQALGQGPQFIFQYYREEENGRGNFPPRFSGLQFPNYSSELNVNALELDDSALYLCASSPGVGLAGGLETQYFGPGTRLLVL.

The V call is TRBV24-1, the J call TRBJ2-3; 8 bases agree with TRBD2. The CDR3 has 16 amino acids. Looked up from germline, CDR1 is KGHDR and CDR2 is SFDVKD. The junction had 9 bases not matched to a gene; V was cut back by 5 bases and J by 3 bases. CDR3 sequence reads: CATSGLRGGTTDTQYF. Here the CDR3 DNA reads TGTGCCACCAGTGGGCTTCGCGGGGGGACTACAGATACGCAGTATTTT.

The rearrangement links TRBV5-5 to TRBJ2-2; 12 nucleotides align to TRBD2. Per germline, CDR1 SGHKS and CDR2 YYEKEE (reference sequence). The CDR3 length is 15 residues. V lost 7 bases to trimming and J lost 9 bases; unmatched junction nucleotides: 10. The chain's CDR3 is CASVPLAGGYRELFF. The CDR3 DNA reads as TGTGCCAGCGTGCCCCTAGCGGGGGGGTACCGGGAGCTGTTTTTT.

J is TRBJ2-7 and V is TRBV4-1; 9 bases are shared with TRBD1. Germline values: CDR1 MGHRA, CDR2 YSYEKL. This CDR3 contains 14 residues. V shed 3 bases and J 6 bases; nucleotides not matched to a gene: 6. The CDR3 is CASSQKTGGGEQYF. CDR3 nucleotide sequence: TGCGCCAGCAGCCAGAAGACAGGGGGGGGCGAGCAGTACTTC.

CDR3 loop: CASSLSSSGGNKGEQYF. As DNA, the CDR3 is TGTGCCAGCAGCTTGAGTTCTAGCGGGGGGAATAAAGGCGAGCAGTACTTC. This rearrangement joins TRBV7-9 to TRBJ2-7, with 11 bases lining up with TRBD2. V lost 3 bases, J lost 6 bases, and 13 bases stayed unmatched. Germline values: CDR1 SEHNR, CDR2 FQNEAQ (reference sequence). This CDR3 region has 17 residues. The full variable domain, its missing parts supplied by reference TRBV7-9 and TRBJ2-7, is DTGVSQNPRHKITKRGQNVTFRCDPISEHNRLYWYRQTLGQGPEFLTYFQNEAQLEKSRLLSDRFSAERPKGSFSTLEIQRTEQGDSAMYLCASSLSSSGGNKGEQYFGPGTRLTVT.